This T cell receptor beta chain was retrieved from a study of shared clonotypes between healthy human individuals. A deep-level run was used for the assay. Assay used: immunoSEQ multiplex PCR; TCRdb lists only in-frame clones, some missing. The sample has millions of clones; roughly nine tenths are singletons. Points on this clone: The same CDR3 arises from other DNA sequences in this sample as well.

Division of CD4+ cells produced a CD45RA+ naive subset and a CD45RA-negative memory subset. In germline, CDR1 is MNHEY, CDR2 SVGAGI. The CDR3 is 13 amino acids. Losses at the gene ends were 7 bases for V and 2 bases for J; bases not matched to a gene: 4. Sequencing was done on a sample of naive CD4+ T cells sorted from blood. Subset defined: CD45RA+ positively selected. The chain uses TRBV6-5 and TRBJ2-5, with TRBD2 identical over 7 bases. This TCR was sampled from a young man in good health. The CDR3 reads CASIQAGQETQYF. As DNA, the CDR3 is TGTGCCAGCATCCAAGCGGGGCAAGAGACCCAGTACTTC.